The T cell receptor (beta chain) described here comes from a study of blood T cells in healthy people across ages. The study, taken as a whole, reports: Long-lived and aged donors differed, with more naive CD4+ cells and higher diversity in the long-lived. Across the age range, TCR beta diversity per million T cells fell in a roughly linear way.

This CDR3 contains 13 residues. The V segment lost 4 bases and the J segment 2 bases; nucleotides outside the gene matches: 4. The germline V gene has CDR1 DFQATT and CDR2 SNEGSKA (reference sequence). This clonotype came up a few times. Its antigen is currently unknown. A second about 6 to 12 cycle PCR used barcoded and J-beta primers. TCRdb reanalysed the 5' RACE reads using MiXCR and keeps one entry per CDR3 protein. Of approximately 900,000 distinct CDR3 sequences detected, about 44% appear once; the ten largest clones hold 13%. Samples had at least 6.5 million PBMCs isolated from them. Per sample, at least 6 micrograms of total RNA were extracted.

This chain joins TRBV20-1 and TRBJ2-7; 8 positions match TRBD1. The receptor was isolated from a man younger than 45 in good health. What was sequenced was blood. The CDR3 loop is CSATQGVAYEQYF. Here the CDR3 DNA reads TGCAGTGCTACACAGGGGGTGGCCTACGAGCAGTACTTC.